This T cell receptor (beta chain) is from a study of blood T cell repertoires in COVID-19. Overall study context: Italy, Spain and the United States were the sources of the convalescent and acute COVID-19 samples. T cells, B-cell-depleted T cells, or PBMCs supplied cDNA or gDNA.

Under the authors' procedure: It was from reference gene primer amplification that nucleated cell counts were estimated. This table comes from immunoSEQ multiplex PCR, and its TCRdb copy is limited to in-frame clones, with some not included. V, J and clone size were drawn from that table, and D and trimming were deduced from the DNA. The data show roughly 180,000 clones, roughly 84% seen once. There are 15 residues in the CDR3. J was trimmed by 5 bases and V by 3 bases; bases with no gene match: 9. Germline values: CDR1 ENHRY, CDR2 SYGVKD. Seattle participants joined during active infection and were tracked over time.

The sequencing sample was made of peripheral blood. This TCR was recovered from a woman in her forties with COVID-19, enrolled during active disease. V is TRBV10-3 and J is TRBJ2-7, with 8 bases that match TRBD2. The chain's CDR3 is CAISDSGGSKDEQYF. CDR3 sequence (DNA): TGTGCCATCAGTGACAGCGGGGGATCAAAGGACGAGCAGTACTTC.